What follows are 8 T cell receptor beta chains derived from one specimen sequenced in a study of blood T cell repertoires in COVID-19. Sequencing used immunoSEQ multiplex PCR; TCRdb keeps in-frame clones, though not all of them. Of approximately 200,000 clones in the sample, approximately 94% were seen once. Sequencing was carried out using peripheral blood. These receptors all come from a man between 25 and 39 years old with COVID-19, enrolled during active disease.

V gene TRBV19 combines with J gene TRBJ2-3; 10 bases line up with TRBD2. Germline V gene lookup returns CDR1 LNHDA and CDR2 SQIVND (reference sequence). This CDR3 has 17 amino acids. The ends lost 6 bases at V and 0 bases at J; junction bases unmatched: 9. CDR3 loop: CASSTSSGGSSTDTQYF. The CDR3 nucleotides read TGTGCCAGTAGCACATCTAGCGGGGGCTCTAGCACAGATACGCAGTATTTT. Complete variable domain (other parts from reference TRBV19 and TRBJ2-3): DGGITQSPKYLFRKEGQNVTLSCEQNLNHDAMYWYRQDPGQGLRLIYYSQIVNDFQKGDIAEGYSVSREKKESFPLTVTSAQKNPTAFYLCASSTSSGGSSTDTQYFGPGTRLTVL.

The rearrangement uses TRBV4-1 and TRBJ1-2, with D hard to call. The CDR3 is made up of 16 amino acids. Germline V lookup: CDR1 MGHRA, CDR2 YSYEKL. The V and J ends lost 5 bases and 1 base respectively, with 17 bases between them. CDR3 residues: CASSTDVNRFNYGYTF. The CDR3 bases are TGCGCCAGCAGCACAGACGTCAATAGGTTTAACTATGGCTACACCTTC.

This sequence joins TRBV19 and TRBJ1-4; D is perhaps TRBD1 (5 bases). Germline CDR1 is LNHDA and CDR2 is SQIVND (reference sequence). The CDR3 contains 12 residues. Trimming left V 5 bases short and J 8 bases short, with 9 bases between. The CDR3: CASSGAGEKLFF. The CDR3 bases are TGTGCCAGTAGTGGGGCCGGGGAAAAACTGTTTTTT.

This clone has a handful of counts. This sequence joins TRBV3-1 (or the pseudogene TRBV3-2) and TRBJ2-7; D is ambiguous. The germline V gene encodes CDR1 LGHDT and CDR2 YNNKEL (reference sequence). CDR3 length: 14 residues. V was trimmed by 4 bases and J by 3 bases, leaving 13 bases between them. CDR3 DNA: TGTGCCAGCAGCCGCCCTGGGCGCTACTACGAGCAGTACTTC. Translating gives CASSRPGRYYEQYF.

CDR3 sequence: CASIMANTEAFF. The DNA for the CDR3 is TGTGCCAGCATAATGGCGAACACTGAAGCTTTCTTT. The V and J genes are TRBV11-3 and TRBJ1-1; D is uncertain. Germline CDR1 SGHNT, CDR2 YENEEA. This CDR3 contains 12 residues. With 7 bases removed from V and 1 base from J, the gap between germline ends came to 7 bases.

The gene calls are TRBV2 and TRBJ1-5, with 9 bases aligning to TRBD1. The CDR3 contains 15 residues. With V trimmed by 3 bases and J by 6 bases, 6 bases remained unmatched. Germline V gene lookup returns CDR1 SNHLY and CDR2 FYNNEI. CDR3 in DNA: TGTGCCAGCAGTGATCCGGGGACAGGGATTCAGCCCCAGCATTTT. Its translation: CASSDPGTGIQPQHF.

V gene TRBV5-5 combines with J gene TRBJ1-2, with D unclear. Germline assignment: CDR1 SGHKS and CDR2 YYEKEE (reference sequence). Trimming took 2 bases from V and 7 from J, leaving 9 bases between them. The CDR3 is 12 amino acids. The CDR3 is CASSLRGSGYTF. The CDR3 nucleotides are TGTGCCAGCAGCTTAAGAGGGTCTGGCTACACCTTC.

The rearrangement links TRBV11-3 to TRBJ2-2; D might be TRBD2 (5 bases). This CDR3 region has 14 residues. Germline loops: CDR1 SGHNT, CDR2 YENEEA. V was shortened by 4 bases and J by 1 base, with 7 bases between the two germline ends. The CDR3 loop reads CASSSGLNTGELFF. The CDR3 region has the DNA TGTGCCAGCAGCTCGGGATTGAACACCGGGGAGCTGTTTTTT.